These 22 T cell receptor beta chains were all obtained from the same sample, sequenced in a study of control samples from healthy donors and cancer patients. The repertoire was sequenced with immunoSEQ multiplex PCR; TCRdb's copy has only in-frame clones and lacks some. The sample records approximately 89,000 clones, around 87% being singletons. Sequencing input: blood. The source is a man aged 50 or older in good health.

This chain joins TRBV5-4 and TRBJ2-3; TRBD1 is a possible D gene (5 bases). CDR1 and CDR2 (germline): SGHNT, YYREEE (reference sequence). V lost 4 bases to trimming and J lost 2 bases, with 11 bases between them. This CDR3 is built from 14 residues. The CDR3 region is CASSTTQATDTQYF. The CDR3 DNA follows: TGTGCCAGCAGCACCACACAGGCCACAGATACGCAGTATTTT.

This sequence joins TRBV2 and TRBJ2-7; 8 bases agree with TRBD2. CDR1 is SNHLY, CDR2 FYNNEI, per germline. The CDR3 sequence is 12 residues long. V lost 11 bases to trimming and J lost 3 bases; unmatched junction nucleotides: 6. The CDR3 DNA reads as TGTGCCTCAAGCGGGAGAGGCTACGAGCAGTACTTC. As protein: CASSGRGYEQYF. Based on the CDR3 plus reference TRBV2 and TRBJ2-7, the full variable domain is EPEVTQTPSHQVTQMGQEVILRCVPISNHLYFYWYRQILGQKVEFLVSFYNNEISEKSEIFDDQFSVERPDGSNFTLKIRSTKLEDSAMYFCASSGRGYEQYFGPGTRLTVT.

The chain recombines TRBV11-3 with TRBJ2-1, with D possibly being TRBD2 (6 bases). The germline V and J ends were trimmed by 1 base and 8 bases, with 9 bases remaining between them. There are 13 residues in the CDR3. Per the germline V gene, CDR1 is SGHNT and CDR2 is YENEEA. The CDR3 sequence is CASSLGSSDEQFF. The CDR3 DNA follows: TGTGCCAGCAGCTTAGGGTCTAGCGATGAGCAGTTCTTC.

J is TRBJ2-7 and V is TRBV27; 10 nucleotides align to TRBD1. Germline CDR1 MNHEY, CDR2 SMNVEV (reference sequence). CDR3 length: 14 amino acids. After removal of 4 bases from V and 6 bases from J, the junction contained 6 bases not matched to a gene. CDR3 residues: CASSYRQGAFEQYF. The DNA of the CDR3 is TGTGCCAGCAGTTACAGACAGGGGGCCTTCGAGCAGTACTTC.

The CDR3 loop reads CASSFTTPAGTEAFF. In DNA, the CDR3 is TGCGCCAGCAGCTTTACGACACCGGCAGGCACTGAAGCTTTCTTT. The gene calls are TRBV5-1 and TRBJ1-1; D not certain. The V gene lost 2 bases and the J gene lost 4 bases, with 15 bases spanning the gap. Germline V gives CDR1 SGHRS, CDR2 YFSETQ. CDR3 length: 15 amino acids.

The V and J genes are TRBV10-1 and TRBJ2-1, with TRBD1 identical over 7 bases. V lost 3 bases and J lost 4; bases outside the gene matches: 6. Germline CDR1 and CDR2: WNHNN and SYGVQD (reference sequence). The CDR3 loop spans 15 amino acids. For the CDR3, the DNA is TGCGCCAGCAGTGATTTCGACAGGGAATACAATGAGCAGTTCTTC. It yields the protein CASSDFDREYNEQFF.

J is TRBJ2-2 and V is TRBV6-5, with D perhaps matching TRBD1 or TRBD2 (5 bases each). The CDR3 extends over 15 amino acids. Trimming stripped 6 bases from V and 3 bases from J, with 14 bases between. Germline CDR1 reads MNHEY; CDR2 reads SVGAGI. The CDR3 loop reads CASSSSGGYTGELFF. In DNA form, the CDR3 reads TGTGCCAGCAGCTCATCTGGGGGATACACCGGGGAGCTGTTTTTT.

Worth noting for this clone: The sample has other DNA sequences that encode this CDR3 too. The chain recombines TRBV19 with TRBJ2-3; 7 bases are shared with TRBD2. The CDR3 has 15 residues. V shed 3 bases and J 1 base; nucleotides not matched to a gene: 4. CDR1 and CDR2 from the germline V gene are LNHDA and SQIVND (reference sequence). CDR3 amino acids: CASSIRRGGTDTQYF. The DNA for the CDR3 is TGTGCCAGTAGTATTCGACGGGGGGGCACAGATACGCAGTATTTT.

The chain employs TRBV18 and TRBJ2-1; no firm D call. The V gene lost 5 bases and the J gene lost 5 bases, with 4 bases spanning the gap. The CDR3 has 11 amino acids. Looked up from germline, CDR1 is KGHSH and CDR2 is LQKENI. CDR3 nucleotide sequence: TGTGCCAGCTCAGAAAACAATGAGCAGTTCTTC. It translates to CASSENNEQFF.

V gene TRBV27 combines with J gene TRBJ2-4, with TRBD1 matching over 10 bases. CDR3 length equals 17 residues. V lost 2 bases, J lost 1 base, and 5 bases stayed unmatched. Germline CDR1 MNHEY, CDR2 SMNVEV (reference sequence). The CDR3 region has the DNA TGTGCCAGCAGTTTAGGACAGGGGGGCCGGGCCAAAAACATTCAGTACTTC. It is translated as CASSLGQGGRAKNIQYF.

The chain carries TRBV7-3 and TRBJ2-3; D possibly uses TRBD1 or TRBD2 (5 bases each). CDR3 size: 14 residues. Between the trimmed V and J ends, which lost 6 bases and 6 bases, there was a span of 16 bases. Germline V CDR1 and CDR2: SGHTA, FQGTGA. This chain's CDR3 is CASRLRDGRDTQYF. The DNA of the CDR3 is TGTGCCAGCAGGCTCCGGGACGGCCGGGATACGCAGTATTTT.

This rearrangement joins TRBV24-1 to TRBJ2-5, with TRBD1 matching over 9 bases. Germline-derived CDR1 and CDR2 are KGHDR and SFDVKD. V shed 4 bases and J 0 bases; nucleotides not matched to a gene: 5. This CDR3 region has 16 residues. CDR3 residues: CATSETGGSHQETQYF. The DNA of the CDR3 is TGTGCCACCAGTGAAACAGGGGGCAGCCACCAAGAGACCCAGTACTTC.

CDR3 coding DNA: TGTGCCACCCGTCGGACAGGGAGTAATTCACCCCTCCACTTT. It translates to CATRRTGSNSPLHF. V gene TRBV15 combines with J gene TRBJ1-6; 8 nucleotides line up with TRBD1. Germline CDR1 reads LNHNV; CDR2 reads YYDKDF (reference sequence). V was pared by 8 bases and J by 6 bases, with 6 bases of the junction left unmatched. CDR3 length: 14 residues.

The chain joins TRBV30 to TRBJ1-1, with TRBD1 as a possible D gene (6 bases). This CDR3 is built from 15 residues. V dropped 0 bases and J dropped 5 bases, with 16 bases sitting between them. The V gene's germline CDR1 is GTSNPN and CDR2 SVGIG (reference sequence). The CDR3 reads CAWSVRWGARTEAFF. For the CDR3, the DNA is TGTGCCTGGAGTGTACGCTGGGGGGCGAGAACTGAAGCTTTCTTT.

The chain employs TRBV19 and TRBJ1-6; D gene uncertain. V dropped 1 base and J dropped 13 bases, with 11 bases sitting between them. Germline V CDR1 and CDR2: LNHDA, SQIVND (reference sequence). The CDR3 loop spans 13 amino acids. Here the CDR3 reads CASSIGGPHPLHF. For the CDR3, the DNA is TGTGCCAGTAGTATAGGAGGTCCGCACCCCCTCCACTTT.

The CDR3 reads CASSVSVQGANTEAFF. As DNA, the CDR3 is TGTGCCAGCAGCGTGTCAGTACAGGGAGCAAACACTGAAGCTTTCTTT. J is TRBJ1-1 and V is TRBV9; D is perhaps TRBD1 (6 bases). V dropped 2 bases and J dropped 2 bases, with 16 bases sitting between them. Germline V gives CDR1 SGDLS, CDR2 YYNGEE. The CDR3 consists of 16 residues.

This rearrangement joins TRBV5-1 to TRBJ2-7, with TRBD2 matching over 13 bases. Germline V gene data show CDR1 as SGHRS and CDR2 as YFSETQ. CDR3 length: 14 amino acids. V dropped 4 bases and J dropped 3; count of bases not matched to a gene: 1. CDR3 sequence: CASSRTSGSYEQYF. Here the CDR3 DNA reads TGCGCCAGCAGCCGGACTAGCGGGAGCTACGAGCAGTACTTC. The variable domain in full, completed from reference TRBV5-1 and TRBJ2-7, reads KAGVTQTPRYLIKTRGQQVTLSCSPISGHRSVSWYQQTPGQGLQFLFEYFSETQRNKGNFPGRFSGRQFSNSRSEMNVSTLELGDSALYLCASSRTSGSYEQYFGPGTRLTVT.

The gene calls are TRBV3-1 (or the pseudogene TRBV3-2) and TRBJ2-5, with D possibly matching TRBD2 (5 bases). V lost 3 bases to trimming and J lost 5 bases, with 10 bases between them. Germline V CDR1 and CDR2: LGHDT, YNNKEL (reference sequence). The CDR3 consists of 13 residues. DNA for the CDR3: TGTGCCAGCAGCCACGGGGATATCGAGACCCAGTACTTC. It is translated as CASSHGDIETQYF.

This chain connects TRBV9 to TRBJ2-3; 14 positions agree with TRBD2. V trimming: 2 bases; J trimming: 4 bases; junction bases outside the gene matches: 3. CDR1 and CDR2 (germline): SGDLS, YYNGEE. This CDR3 comprises 16 residues. CDR3 amino acids: CASSVGTSGSADTQYF. The CDR3, as DNA: TGTGCCAGCAGCGTCGGGACTAGCGGGAGCGCAGATACGCAGTATTTT.

This chain uses TRBV7-8 with TRBJ1-1; D unresolved. The V end was cut by 0 bases, the J end by 2 bases, with 4 bases between. In germline, CDR1 is SGHVS, CDR2 FQNEAQ. The CDR3 is 13 residues long. The CDR3 DNA reads as TGTGCCAGCAGCTTAGCAATAAACACTGAAGCTTTCTTT. The encoded protein is CASSLAINTEAFF.

CDR3 sequence reads: CASTNRVGDSGYTF. CDR3 in DNA: TGTGCCAGTACTAACAGGGTTGGAGACTCTGGCTACACCTTC. The chain has TRBV19 and TRBJ1-2; TRBD1 is a possible D gene (6 bases). The V end lost 7 bases, the J end lost 7 bases, and 19 bases lay between the germline ends. CDR1 LNHDA and CDR2 SQIVND come from the germline V gene (reference sequence). This CDR3 spans 14 amino acids.

This chain links TRBV5-1 with TRBJ1-1; unclear D gene. V gave up 0 bases and J gave up 2 bases, with 8 bases separating them. The CDR3 contains 14 residues. From germline, CDR1 is SGHRS and CDR2 YFSETQ. CDR3 residues: CASSLDVGNTEAFF. The CDR3 DNA follows: TGCGCCAGCAGCTTGGACGTTGGCAACACTGAAGCTTTCTTT.